This T cell receptor (beta chain) originates from a study of T cell responses to AZD1222 COVID-19 vaccine. Regarding this clone: What it recognizes is unknown.

TCRdb's table, derived via immunoSEQ multiplex PCR, lists solely in-frame clones and lacks some. This sample yields approximately 140,000 clones, of which roughly 94% are seen a single time; over 1% belongs to the top ten. Trimming took 1 base from V and 6 from J, leaving 4 bases between them. There are 13 residues in the CDR3. Germline CDR1 MNHNS, CDR2 SASEGT. Study-wide points: The peak T cell response came first, and repertoires were sampled only after it. The CD4 TCRs associated with vaccination extended across spike and predominated at 160-218 and 743-854. Clonal diversity was possibly underestimated, and the donors were mostly white British, with more females. The study identified only six AZD1222 recipients as seropositive at baseline.

This TCR was recovered from an adult in good health. The material was peripheral blood, obtained on day 0 of AZD1222 vaccination. The chain couples TRBV6-1 to TRBJ1-6, with D hard to call. The CDR3: CASSEGLNSPLHF. The CDR3 nucleotides are TGTGCCAGCAGTGAAGGGCTTAATTCACCCCTCCACTTT.